This T cell receptor (beta chain) stems from a study of CD8 T cells in Susac syndrome. Study information: Blood was drawn from Susac syndrome patients while they were therapy-naive, on corticosteroids, or on intravenous immunoglobulin alone.

A remark on this clonotype: Its antigen remains unidentified.

The CDR3 consists of 12 residues. Per germline, CDR1 SGHDN and CDR2 FVKESK. V was cut by 4 bases and J by 10 bases, with 11 bases left in between. The study sequenced TCR beta in blood CD8+ and CD4+ T cells. Reverse transcription of roughly 0.5 to 1 ug RNA was performed with random hexamers. An immunoSEQ multiplex PCR generated amplified TCR beta CDR3 products spanning 54 Vbeta and 13 Jbeta. Via MiXCR, TCRdb re-called the immunoSEQ multiplex PCR reads, giving one row per CDR3 protein. The table has roughly 150,000 distinct CDR3 sequences, around 96% seen once. Regarding the study as a whole: CD4+ T cell repertoires in Susac syndrome exhibited no evidence of clonal expansion.

The receptor was isolated from a human donor with Susac syndrome. The sample taken for sequencing was CD4+ T cells from PBMCs. V usage is TRBV14 and J usage is TRBJ2-1; D might be TRBD1 or TRBD2, each matching 5 bases. This CDR3 is CASSPLGAEQFF. CDR3 coding DNA: TGTGCCAGCAGCCCTCTCGGGGCCGAGCAGTTCTTC.